This T cell receptor (beta chain) was recorded in a study of blood T cell repertoires in COVID-19. Background on the study: The analysed material was cDNA or gDNA that came from T cells, B-cell-depleted T cells, or PBMCs.

Assay used: immunoSEQ multiplex PCR; TCRdb lists only in-frame clones, some missing. Of about 73,000 clones listed, about 70% are singletons. This CDR3 region has 13 residues. Trimming took off 10 bases at V and 8 bases at J, with 20 bases between the two ends. Per germline, CDR1 MDHEN and CDR2 SYDVKM. This clone has only a few counts. The rearrangement links TRBV28 to TRBJ1-1; D may be TRBD1 (6 bases). The clonotype originates from a man in his 60s with acute or convalescent COVID-19. Sequenced material: peripheral blood. The CDR3 loop reads CANSQPNRDEAFF. Written as DNA, the CDR3 is TGTGCCAACTCACAACCCAACAGGGACGAAGCTTTCTTT.